Below are 30 T cell receptor beta chains sequenced from a single sample in a study of T-cell reconstitution after alpha-beta-depleted transplantation in children. Molecular barcoding with unique molecular identifiers was used for the TCRbeta library. TCRdb re-derived calls from the PCR reads in MiXCR, one entry per CDR3 protein. The table has 490,000 or so distinct CDR3 sequences, under 15% seen once. This specimen was PBMCs from the stem cell graft donor, taken from the stem cell graft. These receptor sequences come from a human donor who donated a stem cell graft to a child with combined immunodeficiency.

The V and J genes are TRBV20-1 and TRBJ2-1; tentatively, D is TRBD1 (6 bases). This CDR3 is 13 amino acids long. Germline loops: CDR1 DFQATT, CDR2 SNEGSKA (reference sequence). V lost 3 bases to trimming and J lost 3 bases, with 9 bases between them. CDR3 sequence (DNA): TGCAGTGCTAGGGGACATCGCTACAATGAGCAGTTCTTC. Its translation: CSARGHRYNEQFF.

This clonotype was picked up a small number of times. This rearrangement joins TRBV5-1 to TRBJ2-5; TRBD1 aligns across 7 bases. The germline CDR1 and CDR2 sequences are SGHRS and YFSETQ. This CDR3 is 15 amino acids long. Trimming at V came to 1 base and at J to 2 bases, leaving 5 bases not matched to a gene. CDR3 in DNA: TGCGCCAGCAGCTTGATTCAGGACAGGCAAGAGACCCAGTACTTC. Protein product: CASSLIQDRQETQYF.

The chain recombines TRBV24-1 with TRBJ2-1, with D possibly being TRBD1 or TRBD2 (5 bases each). With 8 bases removed from V and 0 bases from J, the gap between germline ends came to 22 bases. Germline V gene data show CDR1 as KGHDR and CDR2 as SFDVKD. The CDR3 loop spans 18 amino acids. CDR3 amino acids: CATITPGPPGNSYNEQFF. Written as DNA, the CDR3 is TGTGCCACCATCACCCCGGGACCCCCGGGGAACTCCTACAATGAGCAGTTCTTC.

About this clonotype: A much more abundant neighbour one base away suggests this may be a read error. The V call is TRBV29-1, the J call TRBJ2-3; TRBD1 is a possible D gene (6 bases). The germline gives CDR1 SQVTM, CDR2 ANQGSEA. The CDR3 is 12 residues long. V gave up 4 bases and J gave up 1 base, with 6 bases separating them. In DNA, the CDR3 is TGCAGCGTTGGGACAGGCACAGATACGCAGTATTTT. This codes for CSVGTGTDTQYF.

V is TRBV2 and J is TRBJ2-7; the D gene could be TRBD1 or TRBD2 (5 bases each). V lost 7 bases and J 0 bases, leaving 16 bases between the germline ends. The CDR3 loop spans 15 amino acids. Germline lookup yields CDR1 SNHLY and CDR2 FYNNEI. The CDR3 is CASKGDSDYSYEQYF. The CDR3 coding sequence is TGTGCCAGCAAAGGGGATAGCGACTACTCCTACGAGCAGTACTTC.

This clonotype was recorded at least ten times. This sequence joins TRBV7-2 and TRBJ2-1; tentatively, D is TRBD1 (5 bases). This CDR3 region has 15 residues. Trimming left V 3 bases short and J 0 bases short, with 9 bases between. The germline V gene encodes CDR1 SGHTA and CDR2 FQGNSA. CDR3 protein: CASSLGPSSYNEQFF. The CDR3 DNA follows: TGTGCCAGCAGCTTGGGGCCGAGCTCCTACAATGAGCAGTTCTTC. Looking up the rest from reference TRBV7-2 and TRBJ2-1 gives the full variable domain: GAGVSQSPSNKVTEKGKDVELRCDPISGHTALYWYRQSLGQGLEFLIYFQGNSAPDKSGLPSDRFSAERTGGSVSTLTIQRTQQEDSAVYLCASSLGPSSYNEQFFGPGTRLTVL.

The V call is TRBV12-3 or TRBV12-4, the J call TRBJ2-7; TRBD1 is a possible D gene (6 bases). Trimming pared 4 bases from V and 4 bases from J, leaving 17 bases between. The CDR3 length is 15 residues. The DNA of the CDR3 is TGTGCCAGCAGTTCAGCAGGGGCCGGAGATTACGAGCAGTACTTC. This codes for CASSSAGAGDYEQYF.

This clonotype has at least ten counts. V is TRBV7-8 and J is TRBJ2-1, with no clear D. Germline assignment: CDR1 SGHVS and CDR2 FQNEAQ. The CDR3 runs 14 residues. Trimming removed 4 bases from V and 4 bases from J, with 11 bases in between. CDR3 region: CASSSPEVYNEQFF. CDR3 nucleotide sequence: TGTGCCAGCAGCTCCCCCGAGGTATACAATGAGCAGTTCTTC.

This chain joins TRBV20-1 and TRBJ2-7; TRBD1 matches at 10 bases. This CDR3 has 14 amino acids. J gave up 5 bases and V 5 bases, and 9 bases lay outside the gene matches. Germline CDR1 DFQATT, CDR2 SNEGSKA (reference sequence). The CDR3 protein is CSADWGQGRDEQYF. The CDR3 DNA is TGCAGTGCTGACTGGGGACAGGGGCGCGACGAGCAGTACTTC.

This clonotype came up many times. The chain links TRBV5-1 to TRBJ2-2; D is unresolved. The V end lost 5 bases, the J end lost 3 bases, and 14 bases lay between the germline ends. Germline assignment: CDR1 SGHRS and CDR2 YFSETQ. The CDR3 is made up of 15 amino acids. CDR3 DNA sequence: TGCGCCAGCAGTCGGACGGCTCAGGACACCGGGGAGCTGTTTTTT. The encoded protein is CASSRTAQDTGELFF.

The chain uses TRBV7-3 and TRBJ1-2; D perhaps matches TRBD1 (5 bases). The V end was cut by 5 bases, the J end by 3 bases, with 19 bases between. Germline CDR1 SGHTA, CDR2 FQGTGA. CDR3 size: 16 residues. CDR3: CASSRSGRVGDYGYTF. The CDR3 DNA reads as TGTGCCAGCAGCCGATCCGGCAGGGTCGGGGACTATGGCTACACCTTC.

This clonotype was counted only a few times. The genes are TRBV20-1 and TRBJ2-1; TRBD2 matches at 15 bases. This CDR3 comprises 14 residues. V lost 6 bases to trimming and J lost 7 bases; unmatched junction nucleotides: 4. From germline, CDR1 is DFQATT and CDR2 SNEGSKA (reference sequence). The DNA for the CDR3 is TGCAGTGCATCCGGGACTAGCGGGAGGAATGAGCAGTTCTTC. Translating it yields CSASGTSGRNEQFF.

The V and J genes are TRBV30 and TRBJ2-1; the D call may be TRBD1 or TRBD2 (5 bases each). V dropped 4 bases and J dropped 3 bases, with 16 bases sitting between them. There are 15 residues in the CDR3. Germline V lookup: CDR1 GTSNPN, CDR2 SVGIG (reference sequence). The CDR3 region is CAWTYGGQGYNEQFF. The DNA for the CDR3 is TGTGCCTGGACATACGGCGGGCAGGGCTACAATGAGCAGTTCTTC.

As DNA, the CDR3 is TGTGCCAGCAGCGTAGCGGGAGCCTCCTACGAGCAGTACTTC. It codes for CASSVAGASYEQYF. The V and J genes are TRBV9 and TRBJ2-7; D perhaps matches TRBD2 (6 bases). V lost 0 bases, J lost 0 bases, and 7 bases lay in between. The CDR3 consists of 14 residues. Germline CDR1 and CDR2: SGDLS and YYNGEE.

There are a few counts of this clonotype. The V gene is TRBV7-8, the J gene TRBJ1-2; tentative D call: TRBD1 (5 bases). Germline CDR1 and CDR2: SGHVS and FQNEAQ. V gave up 0 bases and J gave up 4 bases, with 9 bases separating them. The CDR3 loop spans 14 amino acids. CDR3 sequence: CASSLAGAAYGYTF. Here the CDR3 DNA reads TGTGCCAGCAGCTTAGCTGGGGCAGCCTATGGCTACACCTTC.

In its sample, this clonotype was seen a few times. V and J are TRBV9 and TRBJ2-1; TRBD1 matches at 11 bases. The CDR3 runs 21 residues. The trim removed 0 bases at V and 0 bases at J, leaving 14 bases unmatched. Looked up from germline, CDR1 is SGDLS and CDR2 is YYNGEE. This chain's CDR3 is CASSVADRGRVDYSSYNEQFF. DNA of the CDR3: TGTGCCAGCAGCGTAGCGGACAGGGGGCGCGTTGATTATAGCTCCTACAATGAGCAGTTCTTC.

A word on this clonotype: This sequence may be a read error, since a much larger clone differs from it by one base. This chain links TRBV6-2 or TRBV6-3 with TRBJ2-7; D perhaps matches TRBD1 (6 bases). This CDR3 has 15 amino acids. CDR1 and CDR2 from the germline V gene are MNHEY and SVGEGT. DNA for the CDR3: TGTGCCGGCAGTTACCCGACCGGGACAAAGTACGAGCAGTACTTC. As protein: CAGSYPTGTKYEQYF.

The J gene is TRBJ2-1, the V gene TRBV5-1, with no clear D. Germline-derived CDR1 and CDR2 are SGHRS and YFSETQ. The CDR3 has 13 residues. The V gene lost 3 bases and the J gene lost 7 bases, with 11 bases spanning the gap. This CDR3 is CASSSHVENEQFF. The CDR3, as DNA: TGCGCCAGCAGCTCACACGTGGAGAATGAGCAGTTCTTC.

This sequence joins TRBV5-6 and TRBJ2-7, with TRBD2 as a possible D gene (5 bases). CDR3 size: 16 residues. V shed 3 bases and J shed 0 bases, with 16 bases lying between them. The germline V gene encodes CDR1 SGHDT and CDR2 YYEEEE. Here the CDR3 reads CASSSRGYGSSYEQYF. The DNA of the CDR3 is TGTGCCAGCAGCTCACGGGGATACGGTAGCTCCTACGAGCAGTACTTC.

The CDR3 is CAWSTSGNYNEQFF. CDR3 DNA: TGTGCCTGGAGTACTAGCGGGAATTACAATGAGCAGTTCTTC. This rearrangement joins TRBV30 to TRBJ2-1; 10 positions agree with TRBD2. Germline values: CDR1 GTSNPN, CDR2 SVGIG (reference sequence). The CDR3 sequence is 14 residues long. J lost 4 bases, V lost 2 bases, and 2 bases had no gene match.

The table lists this clonotype with a few counts. The V call is TRBV30, the J call TRBJ2-5, with 8 bases that match TRBD2. Germline CDR1 reads GTSNPN; CDR2 reads SVGIG (reference sequence). Trimming at V came to 8 bases and at J to 4 bases, leaving 9 bases not matched to a gene. The CDR3 length is 13 residues. For the CDR3, the DNA is TGTGCCCTGAACGGGGGGGCATTAGAGACCCAGTACTTC. It yields the protein CALNGGALETQYF.

This clonotype was seen a few times. V gene TRBV20-1 combines with J gene TRBJ1-2; D gene unclear. The V and J ends lost 2 bases and 3 bases respectively, with 10 bases between them. From germline, CDR1 is DFQATT and CDR2 SNEGSKA (reference sequence). The CDR3 runs 13 residues. CDR3 bases: TGCAGTGCTAGATCCGGACCGGACTATGGCTACACCTTC. This translates into CSARSGPDYGYTF.

This chain uses TRBV9 with TRBJ2-1; 7 bases match TRBD1. The CDR3 spans 15 residues. After removal of 2 bases from V and 1 base from J, the junction contained 3 bases not matched to a gene. Germline loops: CDR1 SGDLS, CDR2 YYNGEE. The CDR3 sequence: CASSVTGESYNEQFF. The CDR3 DNA reads as TGTGCCAGCAGCGTTACAGGGGAGTCCTACAATGAGCAGTTCTTC.

This clonotype was recorded many times. The V and J genes are TRBV12-3 or TRBV12-4 and TRBJ2-3, with D perhaps given as TRBD1 or TRBD2 (5 bases each). Trimming removed 3 bases at V and 4 bases at J, with 11 bases between. This CDR3 is 14 amino acids long. CDR3 in amino acids: CASSFGEGSDTQYF. The DNA for the CDR3 is TGTGCCAGCAGTTTTGGTGAGGGGTCAGATACGCAGTATTTT.

The chain combines TRBV20-1 with TRBJ2-7; 7 bases fit TRBD1. In germline, CDR1 is DFQATT, CDR2 SNEGSKA (reference sequence). The ends lost 5 bases at V and 3 bases at J; junction bases unmatched: 7. The CDR3 has 13 amino acids. In nucleotides, the CDR3 is TGCAGTGCTGGGACAGAACGCAACTACGAGCAGTACTTC. As protein: CSAGTERNYEQYF.

Concerning this clonotype itself: One end of the junction does not line up with germline, which may come from a read error. This rearrangement joins TRBV20-1 to TRBJ2-6, with D hard to call. The CDR3 has 13 residues. Germline V gene sequence: CDR1 DFQATT, CDR2 SNEGSKA (reference sequence). Here the CDR3 DNA reads TGCACTGCTAGGTCGCCTGGGGCCAACGTCCTGACTTTC. It translates to CTARSPGANVLTF.

This clonotype was seen at least ten times. This chain links TRBV12-3 or TRBV12-4 with TRBJ2-5; 15 nucleotides match TRBD2. The CDR3 has 16 amino acids. V shed 4 bases, J shed 4 bases, and the junction held 4 bases outside the gene matches. CDR3 sequence: CASSSGLAGGRETQYF. CDR3 DNA sequence: TGTGCCAGCAGTTCCGGACTAGCGGGGGGGCGAGAGACCCAGTACTTC.

The V and J genes are TRBV20-1 and TRBJ1-3, with 7 bases identical to TRBD1. J was trimmed by 7 bases and V by 3 bases; bases with no gene match: 0. In germline, CDR1 is DFQATT, CDR2 SNEGSKA (reference sequence). The CDR3 has 11 residues. The CDR3 sequence: CSARGQNTIYF. The CDR3 DNA reads as TGCAGTGCTAGGGGACAGAACACCATATATTTT.

This chain connects TRBV6-1 to TRBJ2-5, with D hard to call. Germline-derived CDR1 and CDR2 are MNHNS and SASEGT. CDR3 length: 14 residues. V was pared by 4 bases and J by 1 base, with 10 bases between. DNA for the CDR3: TGTGCCAGCAGTGCCGGACGTCGCCAAGAGACCCAGTACTTC. Translation: CASSAGRRQETQYF.

As concerns this clonotype: The junction does not match germline at one end; this may be a read error. The CDR3 region has the DNA TGTGCCAGTTCACTCTCTCTCAGGGGACGGTTACAAGAGACCCAGTACTTC. It encodes CASSLSLRGRLQETQYF. The V call is TRBV18, the J call TRBJ2-5; the D gene is possibly TRBD1 (6 bases). This CDR3 is 17 amino acids long. From germline, CDR1 is KGHSH and CDR2 LQKENI.